This entry lists 18 T cell receptor beta chains sequenced from one sample in a study of long-term antiretroviral therapy in people with HIV. Researchers report immunoSEQ v3.0 was run at survey level. Profiling relied on immunoSEQ multiplex PCR, and the TCRdb table lists in-frame clones only, not all of them. This sample carries roughly 17,000 clones, approximately 95% of them seen once, and the ten largest clones take 1.4%. The input for sequencing was unsorted PBMCs, taken less than 13 years after starting antiretroviral therapy. These receptors all come from a man younger than 40 with HIV.

As regards this clone: Other DNA variants within this sample encode the same CDR3. This rearrangement joins TRBV9 to TRBJ2-2; D ambiguous. The CDR3 contains 14 residues. CDR1 is SGDLS, CDR2 YYNGEE, per germline. The V end was cut by 2 bases, the J end by 3 bases, with 8 bases between. CDR3 protein: CASSVGTDTGELFF. CDR3 nucleotides: TGTGCCAGCAGCGTTGGCACAGACACCGGGGAGCTGTTTTTT.

This chain links TRBV5-1 with TRBJ2-5; perhaps TRBD2 as D (5 bases). V lost 0 bases, J lost 0 bases, and 9 bases lay in between. Germline values: CDR1 SGHRS, CDR2 YFSETQ. The CDR3 covers 15 residues. The CDR3 nucleotides read TGCGCCAGCAGCTTGGGACTACAGTACCAAGAGACCCAGTACTTC. This codes for CASSLGLQYQETQYF.

V is TRBV7-9 and J is TRBJ2-5, with D unclear. The V gene lost 6 bases and the J gene lost 5 bases, with 16 bases spanning the gap. CDR3 length: 14 residues. Germline V gene sequence: CDR1 SEHNR, CDR2 FQNEAQ (reference sequence). Here the CDR3 DNA reads TGTGCCAGCAGACACAAGGGCCCCCGGGAGACCCAGTACTTC. Residues: CASRHKGPRETQYF. Supplemented by reference TRBV7-9 and TRBJ2-5, the full variable domain reads DTGVSQNPRHKITKRGQNVTFRCDPISEHNRLYWYRQTLGQGPEFLTYFQNEAQLEKSRLLSDRFSAERPKGSFSTLEIQRTEQGDSAMYLCASRHKGPRETQYFGPGTRLLVL.

The chain uses TRBV18 and TRBJ2-7; perhaps D is TRBD1 or TRBD2 (5 bases each). Germline lookup yields CDR1 KGHSH and CDR2 LQKENI. This CDR3 comprises 12 residues. V was shortened by 3 bases and J by 10 bases, with 13 bases between the two germline ends. CDR3 DNA sequence: TGTGCCAGCTCACCGGGGACGCAAGAACAGTACTTC. This sequence encodes CASSPGTQEQYF.

The chain uses TRBV11-2 and TRBJ2-1; 10 bases map to TRBD2. V gave up 5 bases and J gave up 2 bases; unmatched junction bases: 12. Germline V lookup: CDR1 SGHAT, CDR2 FQNNGV. The CDR3 has 18 residues. Written as DNA, the CDR3 is TGTGCCAGCAGCCTCAAGGCGTCTAGCGGGGGACCCTACAATGAGCAGTTCTTC. Its protein is CASSLKASSGGPYNEQFF. The full variable domain, its missing parts supplied by reference TRBV11-2 and TRBJ2-1, is EAGVAQSPRYKIIEKRQSVAFWCNPISGHATLYWYQQILGQGPKLLIQFQNNGVVDDSQLPKDRFSAERLKGVDSTLKIQPAKLEDSAVYLCASSLKASSGGPYNEQFFGPGTRLTVL.

This chain links TRBV5-1 with TRBJ2-7, with TRBD1 identical over 9 bases. Per the germline V gene, CDR1 is SGHRS and CDR2 is YFSETQ. The V and J ends lost 0 bases and 3 bases, in that order; junction bases with no gene match: 7. The CDR3 covers 16 residues. CDR3 protein: CASSLVPDRGDYEQYF. DNA for the CDR3: TGCGCCAGCAGCTTGGTCCCGGACAGGGGTGACTACGAGCAGTACTTC.

The chain employs TRBV2 and TRBJ2-5; 7 positions agree with TRBD1. CDR3 length: 12 residues. V lost 6 bases, J lost 5 bases, and 3 bases stayed unmatched. Germline CDR1 reads SNHLY; CDR2 reads FYNNEI. The CDR3 spells CASRTTGETQYF. CDR3 in DNA: TGTGCCAGCAGGACGACAGGGGAGACCCAGTACTTC.

The V gene is TRBV11-1, the J gene TRBJ1-2, with D perhaps matching TRBD1 (6 bases). This CDR3 contains 14 residues. Trimming pared 4 bases from V and 4 bases from J, leaving 13 bases between. Germline CDR1 and CDR2: SGHAT and FQDESV (reference sequence). The CDR3 DNA reads as TGTGCCAGCAGCTCGAGGGACAACCCCTATGGCTACACCTTC. Amino acids: CASSSRDNPYGYTF. Combining the CDR3 with reference TRBV11-1 and TRBJ1-2 gives the whole variable domain EAEVAQSPRYKITEKSQAVAFWCDPISGHATLYWYRQILGQGPELLVQFQDESVVDDSQLPKDRFSAERLKGVDSTLKIQPAELGDSAMYLCASSSRDNPYGYTFGSGTRLTVV.

This rearrangement joins TRBV25-1 to TRBJ1-6; the match to TRBD1 covers 11 bases. After removal of 2 bases from V and 7 bases from J, the junction contained 1 base not matched to a gene. Germline CDR1 MGHDK, CDR2 SYGVNS. The CDR3 consists of 15 residues. CDR3 sequence: CASSEGTGGNSPLHF. CDR3 DNA sequence: TGTGCCAGCAGTGAAGGGACAGGGGGAAATTCACCCCTCCACTTT.

This clone was counted between two and nine times. The chain links TRBV9 to TRBJ1-3, with D perhaps TRBD1 (5 bases). Looked up from germline, CDR1 is SGDLS and CDR2 is YYNGEE. Trimming removed 0 bases from V and 3 bases from J, with 10 bases in between. The CDR3 totals 15 residues. The CDR3 reads CASSVEGGGGNTIYF. The CDR3 nucleotides are TGTGCCAGCAGCGTAGAGGGTGGGGGTGGAAACACCATATATTTT.

The chain recombines TRBV9 with TRBJ1-2, with TRBD1 matching over 7 bases. The CDR3 runs to 15 residues. Losses at the gene ends were 4 bases for V and 8 bases for J; bases not matched to a gene: 14. Germline CDR1 is SGDLS and CDR2 is YYNGEE. CDR3 in DNA: TGTGCCAGCAGCCCCACAAAACGACAGGGAGGCGGCTACACCTTC. This translates into CASSPTKRQGGGYTF.

The chain links TRBV28 to TRBJ1-1, with 12 bases lining up with TRBD1. With 6 bases clipped from V and 5 bases from J, the junction kept 7 bases outside the gene matches. Per germline, CDR1 MDHEN and CDR2 SYDVKM. CDR3 length equals 15 residues. The CDR3 sequence is CASRRDRGRETEAFF. The CDR3 DNA sequence: TGTGCCAGCAGACGGGACAGGGGGCGAGAAACTGAAGCTTTCTTT. The variable domain in full, with the rest retrieved from reference TRBV28 and TRBJ1-1, is DVKVTQSSRYLVKRTGEKVFLECVQDMDHENMFWYRQDPGLGLRLIYFSYDVKMKEKGDIPEGYSVSREKKERFSLILESASTNQTSMYLCASRRDRGRETEAFFGQGTRLTVV.

The chain uses TRBV7-2 and TRBJ2-1; D remains ambiguous. This CDR3 is built from 18 residues. Trimming pared 1 base from V and 0 bases from J, leaving 16 bases between. Germline V CDR1 and CDR2: SGHTA, FQGNSA. The DNA for the CDR3 is TGTGCCAGCAGCTTAGGGCATAAGACACACAGCTCCTACAATGAGCAGTTCTTC. It translates to CASSLGHKTHSSYNEQFF.

The chain joins TRBV5-1 to TRBJ2-3; D is possibly TRBD1 or TRBD2 (5 bases each). The CDR3 loop spans 16 amino acids. V was shortened by 0 bases and J by 4 bases, with 15 bases between the two germline ends. Germline loops: CDR1 SGHRS, CDR2 YFSETQ. Here the CDR3 reads CASSLGGGHTPDTQYF. In DNA, the CDR3 is TGCGCCAGCAGCTTGGGGGGCGGGCACACACCAGATACGCAGTATTTT. The full variable domain, in which reference TRBV5-1 and TRBJ2-3 provide the parts outside the CDR3, is KAGVTQTPRYLIKTRGQQVTLSCSPISGHRSVSWYQQTPGQGLQFLFEYFSETQRNKGNFPGRFSGRQFSNSRSEMNVSTLELGDSALYLCASSLGGGHTPDTQYFGPGTRLTVL.

The chain uses TRBV6-1 and TRBJ2-3; perhaps TRBD2 as D (6 bases). Trimming took off 3 bases at V and 7 bases at J, with 17 bases between the two ends. The CDR3 has 15 residues. Germline CDR1 is MNHNS and CDR2 is SASEGT. CDR3 nucleotide sequence: TGTGCCAGCAGTGAGGCGGGGCCAGGGATTTATACGCAGTATTTT. Translated, it gives CASSEAGPGIYTQYF.

The V gene is TRBV5-4, the J gene TRBJ2-2; TRBD2 is a possible D gene (5 bases). The ends were cut back, 4 bases at V and 4 bases at J, with 14 bases in the middle. This CDR3 is 15 amino acids long. Germline V gene sequence: CDR1 SGHNT, CDR2 YYREEE (reference sequence). The CDR3 nucleotides are TGTGCCAGCAGCATGAAAGTCGAGGGCACCGGGGAGCTGTTTTTT. Protein: CASSMKVEGTGELFF.

This clone was observed a handful of times. CDR3 loop: CASSSGSSGRAEAFF. The DNA of the CDR3 is TGTGCCAGCAGTTCCGGGTCGTCTGGGCGAGCTGAAGCTTTCTTT. This chain uses TRBV6-5 with TRBJ1-1; D gene ambiguous. Trimming took off 4 bases at V and 6 bases at J, with 18 bases between the two ends. Germline V gives CDR1 MNHEY, CDR2 SVGAGI. This CDR3 region has 15 residues.

This rearrangement joins TRBV2 to TRBJ1-5; D is ambiguous. CDR1 and CDR2 from the germline V gene are SNHLY and FYNNEI. The CDR3 totals 12 residues. Trimming stripped 3 bases from V and 9 bases from J, with 9 bases between. The CDR3 DNA is TGTGCCAGCAGTGACGCGCCGGGGCCCCAGCATTTT. It codes for CASSDAPGPQHF.